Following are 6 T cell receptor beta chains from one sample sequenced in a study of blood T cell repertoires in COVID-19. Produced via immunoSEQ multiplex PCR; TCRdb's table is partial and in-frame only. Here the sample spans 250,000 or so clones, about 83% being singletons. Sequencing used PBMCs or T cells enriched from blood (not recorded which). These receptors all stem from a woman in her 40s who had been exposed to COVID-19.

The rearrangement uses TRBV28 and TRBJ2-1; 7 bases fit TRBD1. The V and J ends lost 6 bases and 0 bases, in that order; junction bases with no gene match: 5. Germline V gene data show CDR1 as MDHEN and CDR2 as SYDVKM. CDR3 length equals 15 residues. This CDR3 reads CASSEQGSSYNEQFF. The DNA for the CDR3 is TGTGCCAGCAGCGAACAGGGGAGCTCCTACAATGAGCAGTTCTTC.

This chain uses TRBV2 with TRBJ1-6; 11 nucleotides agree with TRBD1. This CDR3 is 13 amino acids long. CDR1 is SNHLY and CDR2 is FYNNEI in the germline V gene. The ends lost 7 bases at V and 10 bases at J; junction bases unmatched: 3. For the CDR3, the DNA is TGTGCCAGCATCGGGACAGGGGGGTCACCCCTCCACTTT. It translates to CASIGTGGSPLHF.

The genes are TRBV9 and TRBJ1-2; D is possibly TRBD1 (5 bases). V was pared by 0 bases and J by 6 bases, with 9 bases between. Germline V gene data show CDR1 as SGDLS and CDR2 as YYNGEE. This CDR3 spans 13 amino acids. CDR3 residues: CASSVDRRDGYTF. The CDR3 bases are TGTGCCAGCAGCGTAGACCGCAGGGATGGCTACACCTTC.

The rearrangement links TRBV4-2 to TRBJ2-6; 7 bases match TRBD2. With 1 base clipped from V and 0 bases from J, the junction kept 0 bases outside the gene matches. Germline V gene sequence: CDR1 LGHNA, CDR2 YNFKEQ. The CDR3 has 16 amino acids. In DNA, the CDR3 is TGTGCCAGCAGCCAAGCGGGAGGCTCTGGGGCCAACGTCCTGACTTTC. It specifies CASSQAGGSGANVLTF.

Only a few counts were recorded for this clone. DNA for the CDR3: TGTGCCAGCAGTTTACAAGCCGCTGAGCAGTTCTTC. Its protein is CASSLQAAEQFF. The V and J genes are TRBV12-3 or TRBV12-4 and TRBJ2-1; no firm D call. The CDR3 loop spans 12 amino acids. V lost 2 bases to trimming and J lost 9 bases, with 8 bases between them.

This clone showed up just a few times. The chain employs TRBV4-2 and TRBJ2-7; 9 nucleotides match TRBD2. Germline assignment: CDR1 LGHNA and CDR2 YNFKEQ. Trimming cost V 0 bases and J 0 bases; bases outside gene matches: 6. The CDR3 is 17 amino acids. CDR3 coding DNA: TGTGCCAGCAGCCAAGACCAGCGGGGGGCCGCCTCCTACGAGCAGTACTTC. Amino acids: CASSQDQRGAASYEQYF.